This T cell receptor (beta chain) stems from a study of beta chain features in type 1 diabetes. The wider study: Comparable age, gender and cell yields were observed in patients relative to healthy donors. General observations from the study: Here, the possible influence of HLA type (on TCRB rearrangement) remained unresolved. Overrepresentation of cells with high TCR expression could result from cDNA sequencing. TCRB CDR3 length was moderately but significantly reduced in all four CD4+ subsets of Type 1 diabetes patients.

All of the isolated RNA was reverse transcribed, so expressed TCRB transcripts were sequenced. TCRdb's copy holds only in-frame clones and misses some; the assay was immunoSEQ multiplex PCR. The table has some 160,000 clones, roughly 9% seen once. This CDR3 spans 16 amino acids. This clone was seen a few times. Its target is unknown. Source material: central memory CD4+ T cells from blood. This receptor was identified in a woman younger than 45 with type 1 diabetes. The chain combines TRBV1 with TRBJ2-7; the table's D gene call, TRBD2, was not cross checked with the DNA. TRBV1 is described as a pseudogene. The CDR3 sequence is CTSSQEGGGRTYEQYF. The DNA for the CDR3 is TGCACCAGCAGCCAAGAGGGGGGCGGGAGGACCTACGAGCAGTACTTC.